This record looks at one T cell receptor (beta chain) sequence and its context. This clone was seen ten or more times. It lacks a known antigen. The CDR3 end falls 3 residues outside the read, so it is completed with the germline J gene. CDR1 and CDR2 are read off the germline V gene as MDHEN and SYDVKM. Trimming accounts for 5 bases at V and 9 bases at J, while the number of junction bases matched to no gene is 7. Measured from the cysteine to the phenylalanine, the CDR3 is 13 residues long. The DNA has 30 bases, all within the CDR3, and is read from base 1. The record originates from a study of T cell clonality in common variable immunodeficiency (dated by TCRdb to 2015 to 2017). The study at large found these results: The authors noted that sequencing repertoires of T cell subpopulations would be needed to clarify what caused the increased clonality in CVID. Patient heterogeneity within the CVID cohort put limits on correlating repertoire features with clinical complications. Even though DNA input was equal, the average per sample came to 65,000 to 100,000 unique sequences for controls compared with 30,000 to 40,000 for CVID samples. CVID subjects shared fewer TCRbeta clones with each other than healthy controls did (p < 0.0001). CVID TCRbeta sequences reportedly showed fewer deletions and N-nucleotide insertions and lacked highly modified clones with 13 or more V deletions. Compared with healthy controls, CVID subjects showed increased TCRbeta clonality (t-test p = 0.018), a feature most characteristic of about a third of subjects.

Most of the CVID patients and most of the healthy controls were of Caucasian heritage. Heparinized peripheral whole blood samples of roughly 5 to 8.5 ml were obtained from each donor. Genomic DNA from adults with common variable immune deficiency (CVID) and from healthy adult controls was used for sequencing of TCRbeta CDR3 repertoires. The control group comprised about 22 healthy adult volunteers, approximately 12 female and approximately ten male, aged about 23 to 70 years with a mean age of around 37. To isolate peripheral blood mononuclear cells, diluted blood was subjected to density centrifugation over Hypaque 1077 or Ficoll-Paque. Genomic DNA was extracted from unsorted mononuclear cells by Qiagen column purification or by a centrifugation-based method. For sequencing input, CVID and control samples contributed equivalent amounts of genomic DNA. For every sample, a 60 bp segment covering the rearranged TCRbeta CDR3 region was amplified and then sequenced. The immunoSEQ assay, a bias-corrected multiplex PCR with high-throughput sequencing, was employed for TCRbeta amplification. The study's own analysis went as follows. Every unique nucleotide sequence counted as a clone and was annotated with V, D and J genes, copy number and frequency. Sequences were labeled productive if in frame, and non-productive if out of frame or containing stop codons. As previously described, clonality was calculated on the basis of Shannon's entropy. The predicted amino acid sequences of productive clones were used to derive mean CDR3 Kyte-Doolittle hydropathy. Hierarchical clustering of scaled V gene usage was performed with the R hclust function using Manhattan distance and complete linkage. Sharing of clones by CDR3 amino acid sequence was evaluated by resampling 12 repertoires per group over 100 rounds. The repertoires were screened for around 70 published EBV-specific TCRbeta sequences and around 250 published CMV-specific TCRbeta sequences. After a couple of CVID samples that produced fewer than 10,000 sequences were dropped from the analysis, around 41 CVID repertoires remained. TCRdb holds this immuneACCESS table with in-frame rearrangements only. Some clones are missing; in checked studies, unresolved V genes explain under half, and the rest has no known cause. That table supplies the V and J calls and clone size; D and trimming were determined from the DNA. For this sample the table reports tens of thousands of clones, with no clone seen just once. About 1.5% of the sample lies in the top ten.

The sequence came from a person between 18 and 70 years old in good health. The sample was peripheral blood mononuclear cells. The chain is made from TRBV28 and TRBJ2-1; 7 central bases correspond to TRBD1. Incomplete CDR3 DNA: TGTGCCAGCAGTCCCTGGTACAGGGGTGAG. Translated, it reads CASSPWYRGE. The full CDR3 sequence reads CASSPWYRGEQFF.